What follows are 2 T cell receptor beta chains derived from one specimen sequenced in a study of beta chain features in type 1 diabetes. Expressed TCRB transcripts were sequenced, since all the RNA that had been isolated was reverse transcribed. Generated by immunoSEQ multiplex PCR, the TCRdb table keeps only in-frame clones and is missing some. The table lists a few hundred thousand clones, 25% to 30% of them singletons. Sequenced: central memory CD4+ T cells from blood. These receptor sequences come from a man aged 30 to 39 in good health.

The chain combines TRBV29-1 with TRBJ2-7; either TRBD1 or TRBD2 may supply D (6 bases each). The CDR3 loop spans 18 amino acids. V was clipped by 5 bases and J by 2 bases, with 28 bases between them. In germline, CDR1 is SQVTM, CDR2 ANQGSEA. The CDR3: CSVRPSPGGQHFPYEQYF. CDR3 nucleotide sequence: TGCAGCGTTCGACCCTCCCCTGGGGGGCAACATTTTCCCTACGAGCAGTACTTC.

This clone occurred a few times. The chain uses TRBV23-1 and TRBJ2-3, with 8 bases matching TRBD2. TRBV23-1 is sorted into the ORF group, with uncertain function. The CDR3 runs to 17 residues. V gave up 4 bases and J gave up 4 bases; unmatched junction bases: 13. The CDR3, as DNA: TGCGCCAGCAGTCCCGGACTAGCTCAAAGGAGCGCAGATACGCAGTATTTT. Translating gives CASSPGLAQRSADTQYF.